The 22 T cell receptor beta chains given below trace back to one sample, sequenced in a study of cytomegalovirus exposure and HLA in healthy donors (dated by TCRdb to about 2017). Library generation was performed with the immunoSEQ multiplex PCR assay. For the multiplex PCR, a mixture combining 60 forward primers for TCR Vbeta segments and 13 reverse primers for TCR Jbeta segments was used. TCRdb took this table from immuneACCESS and kept in-frame rearrangements with V and J called. Such tables lack part of the clones; where checked against another copy, unresolved V genes explain under half of the gap, and the rest is unexplained. The sample table records about 120,000 clones; about 78% of these occur just once. Together, the top ten hold 12% of the sample. Material: PBMCs. Receptors originate from a woman aged 40 to 49 in good health and CMV-seropositive.

The chain joins TRBV29-1 to TRBJ2-1, with TRBD1 as a possible D gene (6 bases). Germline-derived CDR1 and CDR2 are SQVTM and ANQGSEA. Trimming removed 5 bases from V and 7 bases from J, with 12 bases in between. The CDR3 runs 12 residues. CDR3 loop: CSVTGRWNEQFF. CDR3 nucleotides: TGCAGCGTTACAGGGCGTTGGAATGAGCAGTTCTTC.

The chain employs TRBV4-2 and TRBJ2-7; 10 bases line up with TRBD1. CDR3 length: 14 residues. Trimming cost V 2 bases and J 4 bases; bases outside gene matches: 2. Looked up from germline, CDR1 is LGHNA and CDR2 is YNFKEQ. CDR3 bases: TGTGCCAGCAGCCAAAGGGACAGGGGTTACGAGCAGTACTTC. Its translation is CASSQRDRGYEQYF.

The J gene is TRBJ2-7, the V gene TRBV6-1, with TRBD2 matching 12 bases. Germline CDR1 and CDR2: MNHNS and SASEGT. This CDR3 comprises 16 residues. With 4 bases clipped from V and 3 bases from J, the junction kept 7 bases outside the gene matches. CDR3 DNA: TGTGCCAGCAGTGCCGATCGGGGACTAGCGGGCTACGAGCAGTACTTC. Protein sequence: CASSADRGLAGYEQYF.

The chain links TRBV30 to TRBJ1-4; TRBD1 agrees at 8 bases. V trimming: 3 bases; J trimming: 7 bases; junction bases outside the gene matches: 7. Germline-derived CDR1 and CDR2 are GTSNPN and SVGIG (reference sequence). The CDR3 has 14 residues. The CDR3 spells CAWRATGGGEKLFF. The CDR3 bases are TGTGCCTGGAGAGCAACAGGGGGGGGTGAAAAACTGTTTTTT.

The chain links TRBV6-1 to TRBJ1-5; D not certain. The germline V and J ends were trimmed by 5 bases and 4 bases, with 9 bases remaining between them. Germline V gene sequence: CDR1 MNHNS, CDR2 SASEGT. The CDR3 loop spans 13 amino acids. The CDR3 loop reads CASSMAENQPQHF. In DNA, the CDR3 is TGTGCCAGCAGTATGGCAGAAAATCAGCCCCAGCATTTT.

This clone was observed a single time. This sequence joins TRBV6-5 and TRBJ1-5, with D tentatively TRBD1 (5 bases). Between the trimmed V and J ends, which lost 2 bases and 1 base, there was a span of 9 bases. Germline V gives CDR1 MNHEY, CDR2 SVGAGI. There are 15 residues in the CDR3. The CDR3 DNA sequence: TGTGCCAGCAGTTACGTCCAGGGCAGCAATCAGCCCCAGCATTTT. It translates to CASSYVQGSNQPQHF.

The V and J genes are TRBV2 and TRBJ2-6, with D possibly matching TRBD1 (6 bases). Germline CDR1 and CDR2: SNHLY and FYNNEI. V lost 8 bases and J lost 0, with 11 bases in between. The CDR3 has 15 amino acids. CDR3: CASDPGVSGANVLTF. The CDR3 region has the DNA TGTGCCAGCGACCCAGGGGTCTCTGGGGCCAACGTCCTGACTTTC.

This chain uses TRBV11-2 with TRBJ1-6; the D gene is possibly TRBD1 (5 bases). V lost 11 bases to trimming and J lost 8 bases, with 16 bases between them. The germline CDR1 and CDR2 sequences are SGHAT and FQNNGV. This CDR3 comprises 13 residues. The CDR3 is CAVSGNPDSPLHF. For the CDR3, the DNA is TGTGCCGTCTCAGGGAACCCTGATTCACCCCTCCACTTT. The entire variable domain, with the rest obtained from reference TRBV11-2 and TRBJ1-6, is as follows: EAGVAQSPRYKIIEKRQSVAFWCNPISGHATLYWYQQILGQGPKLLIQFQNNGVVDDSQLPKDRFSAERLKGVDSTLKIQPAKLEDSAVYLCAVSGNPDSPLHFGNGTRLTVT.

V usage is TRBV19 and J usage is TRBJ1-5; 7 bases line up with TRBD1. Germline lookup yields CDR1 LNHDA and CDR2 SQIVND (reference sequence). The V and J ends lost 1 base and 5 bases, in that order; junction bases with no gene match: 11. This CDR3 region has 17 residues. The CDR3 here is CASSIGLSRQGDQPQHF. The CDR3 DNA reads TGTGCCAGTAGTATAGGACTCAGCCGACAGGGAGATCAGCCCCAGCATTTT.

The rearrangement joins TRBV28 to TRBJ2-7; 8 bases match TRBD2. The germline V gene encodes CDR1 MDHEN and CDR2 SYDVKM. This CDR3 is built from 15 residues. Trimming cost V 5 bases and J 0 bases; bases outside gene matches: 6. This CDR3 is CASSLTGGPSYEQYF. The CDR3 DNA reads as TGTGCCAGCAGTCTAACGGGGGGGCCCTCCTACGAGCAGTACTTC.

CDR3 coding DNA: TGTGCCAGCAGTGACAGGGGCCCCACAGATACGCAGTATTTT. The encoded protein is CASSDRGPTDTQYF. The chain links TRBV6-5 to TRBJ2-3; 8 bases match TRBD1. This CDR3 has 14 residues. The V and J ends lost 5 bases and 2 bases, in that order; junction bases with no gene match: 3. The germline V gene has CDR1 MNHEY and CDR2 SVGAGI.

The CDR3 loop is CASSSTGLREKLFF. The CDR3 nucleotides are TGTGCCAGCAGTTCGACAGGTTTGCGTGAAAAACTGTTTTTT. The J gene is TRBJ1-4, the V gene TRBV6-1, with D possibly matching TRBD1 (6 bases). V shed 5 bases and J shed 7 bases, with 14 bases lying between them. Germline V gene lookup returns CDR1 MNHNS and CDR2 SASEGT. This CDR3 has 14 amino acids.

This clone was seen a handful of times. The chain couples TRBV6-1 to TRBJ2-7; TRBD1 agrees at 10 bases. Germline CDR1 and CDR2: MNHNS and SASEGT. Losses at the gene ends were 6 bases for V and 2 bases for J; bases not matched to a gene: 7. The CDR3 contains 15 residues. This CDR3 reads CASSLAGTGAYEQYF. The CDR3 DNA is TGTGCCAGCAGCTTGGCAGGGACAGGGGCCTACGAGCAGTACTTC.

V gene TRBV30 combines with J gene TRBJ1-2, with 8 bases lining up with TRBD1. The CDR3 is 15 residues long. Germline V gene sequence: CDR1 GTSNPN, CDR2 SVGIG (reference sequence). Trimming at V came to 4 bases and at J to 8 bases, leaving 15 bases not matched to a gene. In DNA, the CDR3 is TGTGCCTGGATCCCCCGGACAGGGCCCCTGCGGGGCTACACCTTC. Translation gives CAWIPRTGPLRGYTF.

The gene calls are TRBV19 and TRBJ1-5; 8 nucleotides agree with TRBD1. J lost 7 bases, V lost 1 base, and 6 bases had no gene match. CDR1 LNHDA and CDR2 SQIVND come from the germline V gene (reference sequence). The CDR3 is 15 amino acids. This chain's CDR3 is CASSIVAGGRQPQHF. The CDR3 coding sequence is TGTGCCAGTAGTATAGTCGCAGGGGGCAGGCAGCCCCAGCATTTT.

This sequence joins TRBV5-1 and TRBJ2-7, with a weak D call TRBD1 (6 bases). Germline V lookup: CDR1 SGHRS, CDR2 YFSETQ. V lost 0 bases, J lost 1 base, and 14 bases lay in between. The CDR3 has 16 amino acids. The CDR3 reads CASSLAYGTTSYEQYF. CDR3 nucleotide sequence: TGCGCCAGCAGCTTGGCTTACGGGACAACTTCCTACGAGCAGTACTTC.

This clone was observed a single time. DNA for the CDR3: TGTGCCAGTAGTATGGGACAGGACGGGGGCTACACCTTC. Translation: CASSMGQDGGYTF. V is TRBV19 and J is TRBJ1-2; 8 bases are shared with TRBD1. J was trimmed by 8 bases and V by 3 bases; bases with no gene match: 5. The length of the CDR3 is 13 residues. Germline V gene data show CDR1 as LNHDA and CDR2 as SQIVND (reference sequence). The full variable domain, its missing parts supplied by reference TRBV19 and TRBJ1-2, is DGGITQSPKYLFRKEGQNVTLSCEQNLNHDAMYWYRQDPGQGLRLIYYSQIVNDFQKGDIAEGYSVSREKKESFPLTVTSAQKNPTAFYLCASSMGQDGGYTFGSGTRLTVV.

The chain joins TRBV5-1 to TRBJ1-1, with D perhaps TRBD1 (6 bases). V was pared by 1 base and J by 1 base, with 11 bases between. This CDR3 spans 15 amino acids. Germline lookup yields CDR1 SGHRS and CDR2 YFSETQ. The CDR3 region is CASSLWGGQNTEAFF. The CDR3 bases are TGCGCCAGCAGCTTGTGGGGGGGACAGAACACTGAAGCTTTCTTT.

The V gene is TRBV6-1, the J gene TRBJ2-7; D may be TRBD2 (5 bases). V lost 2 bases and J lost 2, with 13 bases in between. The CDR3 sequence is 15 residues long. CDR1 is MNHNS and CDR2 is SASEGT in the germline V gene. The chain's CDR3 is CASSELVRVAYEQYF. The CDR3 nucleotides read TGTGCCAGCAGTGAACTGGTGCGGGTTGCCTACGAGCAGTACTTC.

This chain links TRBV27 with TRBJ2-1; 11 nucleotides match TRBD2. V was pared by 7 bases and J by 6 bases, with 8 bases of the junction left unmatched. CDR3 length: 15 amino acids. CDR1 is MNHEY, CDR2 SMNVEV, per germline (reference sequence). The chain's CDR3 is CASTMLAGGRNEQFF. CDR3 coding DNA: TGTGCCAGCACCATGCTAGCGGGGGGCCGCAATGAGCAGTTCTTC.

The chain is built from TRBV7-9 and TRBJ1-6; D unresolved. The V gene lost 2 bases and the J gene lost 15 bases, with 8 bases spanning the gap. This CDR3 region has 11 residues. The germline V gene encodes CDR1 SEHNR and CDR2 FQNEAQ (reference sequence). CDR3 nucleotides: TGTGCCAGCAGCTTACTCCAGGACCTCCACTTT. It codes for CASSLLQDLHF. The complete variable domain, with remaining parts taken from reference TRBV7-9 and TRBJ1-6, reads DTGVSQNPRHKITKRGQNVTFRCDPISEHNRLYWYRQTLGQGPEFLTYFQNEAQLEKSRLLSDRFSAERPKGSFSTLEIQRTEQGDSAMYLCASSLLQDLHFGNGTRLTVT.

The chain uses TRBV18 and TRBJ2-6; D might be TRBD1 (5 bases). The CDR3 is 16 residues long. Looked up from germline, CDR1 is KGHSH and CDR2 is LQKENI. V was clipped by 3 bases and J by 0 bases, with 9 bases between them. CDR3 protein: CASSPTGSSGANVLTF. In DNA form, the CDR3 reads TGTGCCAGCTCACCTACAGGTAGCTCTGGGGCCAACGTCCTGACTTTC.